This T cell receptor (beta chain) was identified during a study of shared clonotypes between healthy human individuals. V dropped 2 bases and J dropped 5 bases, with 16 bases sitting between them. The CDR3 covers 15 residues. Germline V gene sequence: CDR1 LNHNV, CDR2 YYDKDF (reference sequence). Naive CD8 cells lacked CD45RO, underwent positive selection for CCR7 and left out terminally differentiated effector memory CD45RA+ cells. The input for sorted-subset replicate PCRs was 200 ng DNA, 25,000 to 35,000 T cell genomes. Sequencing used immunoSEQ multiplex PCR; TCRdb keeps in-frame clones, though not all of them. The sample gives roughly 2,000,000 clones, over 85% of which show up once; 1.5% to 2% is in the top ten.

Sample: naive CD8+ T cells from PBMCs. The V gene is TRBV15, the J gene TRBJ2-7, with a tentative D call TRBD1 (5 bases). The sequence derives from a young man in good health. Some clones in this sample may be carry-over from other donors' samples. The CDR3 DNA is TGTGCCACCAGCAGACGAACAGGTTTATACGACGAGCAGTACTTC. Its protein product is CATSRRTGLYDEQYF.